This T cell receptor (beta chain) is from a study of T cells in Graves' hyperthyroidism and ophthalmopathy. Study-wide results and caveats: Ophthalmopathy and stable hyperthyroidism were separated by a 13 V-J model. Expanded thyroid clonotypes (above 0.001) were mostly also found in blood.

RNA transcripts yielded amplified TCR beta CDR3 regions. HTBI primers were employed in a first-round RT-PCR of the TCR CDR3. TCRdb processed the multiplex PCR reads anew with MiXCR; each CDR3 protein has one entry. This sample yields under 350,000 distinct CDR3 sequences, of which 21% are seen a single time; around half belongs to the top ten. This clonotype came up a few times. Its antigen is currently unknown. Diagnoses rested on clinical symptoms, serum thyroxine and TRAb, thyroid ultrasound and orbital computed tomography. It was around 11 ml of fresh peripheral blood that supplied the PBMCs. This receptor was obtained from a woman between 50 and 59 years old with Graves' hyperthyroidism. Sequenced input: blood.

The CDR3 here is CASSFRDGDTQYF. In DNA form, the CDR3 reads TGTGCCAGCAGCTTCCGGGACGGAGATACGCAGTATTTT. The genes are TRBV5-6 and TRBJ2-3; D could derive from TRBD1 or TRBD2 (5 bases each). CDR1 and CDR2 (germline): SGHDT, YYEEEE. The V gene lost 2 bases and the J gene lost 5 bases, with 9 bases spanning the gap. This CDR3 is built from 13 residues.